These 27 T cell receptor beta chains came from one sample sequenced in a study of T cell responses to AZD1222 COVID-19 vaccine. Clones were read by immunoSEQ multiplex PCR, and TCRdb kept only the in-frame ones, dropping some. The sample holds under 150,000 clones; roughly 89% are singletons and the top ten take around 10%. Sequences were derived from peripheral blood, sampled on day 0 of MenACWY control vaccination. These receptors all come from an adult in good health.

The rearrangement uses TRBV27 and TRBJ2-7; TRBD2 matches at 9 bases. Germline-derived CDR1 and CDR2 are MNHEY and SMNVEV (reference sequence). The V segment lost 3 bases and the J segment 6 bases; nucleotides outside the gene matches: 6. CDR3 length: 14 residues. The CDR3 DNA sequence: TGTGCCAGCAGTTTCGGTAGCGGGAGCTTCGAGCAGTACTTC. It yields the protein CASSFGSGSFEQYF.

This rearrangement joins TRBV7-9 to TRBJ2-7; TRBD1 aligns across 8 bases. From germline, CDR1 is SEHNR and CDR2 FQNEAQ (reference sequence). The CDR3 length is 16 residues. The V and J ends lost 3 bases and 4 bases, in that order; junction bases with no gene match: 11. CDR3 protein: CASSLVYGTGAYEQYF. The CDR3 bases are TGTGCCAGCAGCTTGGTGTACGGGACAGGTGCTTACGAGCAGTACTTC.

The chain links TRBV10-3 to TRBJ1-2, with 9 nucleotides matching TRBD1. The V gene end was trimmed by 0 bases and the J gene end by 2 bases; junction bases not matched to a gene: 7. Germline-derived CDR1 and CDR2 are ENHRY and SYGVKD. This CDR3 region has 17 residues. CDR3 in DNA: TGTGCCATCAGTGAGTCGATAGGGACAGGGCAGAACTATGGCTACACCTTC. Residues: CAISESIGTGQNYGYTF.

This chain links TRBV4-1 with TRBJ1-1; 9 nucleotides match TRBD1. V lost 4 bases, J lost 3 bases, and 3 bases stayed unmatched. The CDR3 contains 14 residues. Germline CDR1 reads MGHRA; CDR2 reads YSYEKL. Written as DNA, the CDR3 is TGCGCCAGCAGCCCGGGACAGGGATACACTGAAGCTTTCTTT. It encodes CASSPGQGYTEAFF.

This clone was seen only a few times. V and J are TRBV12-3 or TRBV12-4 and TRBJ1-1; D is perhaps TRBD1 (5 bases). V was pared by 6 bases and J by 0 bases, with 8 bases between. The CDR3 consists of 13 residues. DNA of the CDR3: TGTGCCAGCAGCGGGACGGTGAACACTGAAGCTTTCTTT. The encoded protein is CASSGTVNTEAFF.

In DNA form, the CDR3 reads TGTGCCAGCAGTGAAGGGAGCTGGGATCCTCGGGGCTACACCTTC. It is translated as CASSEGSWDPRGYTF. V gene TRBV6-1 combines with J gene TRBJ1-2; D gene uncertain. The V end was cut by 1 base, the J end by 8 bases, with 17 bases between. The CDR3 contains 15 residues. Per germline, CDR1 MNHNS and CDR2 SASEGT.

The CDR3: CASSPPLGAAYNEQFF. CDR3 nucleotide sequence: TGTGCCAGCAGCCCCCCCCTCGGCGCGGCCTACAATGAGCAGTTCTTC. This chain uses TRBV3-1 (or the pseudogene TRBV3-2) with TRBJ2-1; D remains ambiguous. The V end lost 4 bases, the J end lost 2 bases, and 15 bases lay between the germline ends. The germline gives CDR1 LGHDT, CDR2 YNNKEL (reference sequence). The CDR3 sequence is 16 residues long.

The V gene is TRBV3-1 (or the pseudogene TRBV3-2), the J gene TRBJ1-1; weak D call: TRBD1 (6 bases). The CDR3 extends over 16 amino acids. V lost 3 bases and J lost 0, with 14 bases in between. Germline V lookup: CDR1 LGHDT, CDR2 YNNKEL (reference sequence). The CDR3 reads CASSQARGVMNTEAFF. The CDR3 bases are TGTGCCAGCAGCCAGGCCAGGGGCGTCATGAACACTGAAGCTTTCTTT.

The chain has TRBV10-3 and TRBJ1-1; 7 bases agree with TRBD1. CDR1 is ENHRY, CDR2 SYGVKD, per germline. The CDR3 spans 15 residues. Trimming took 5 bases from V and 2 from J; bases not matched to a gene: 8. CDR3: CAISSAGTANTEAFF. The DNA for the CDR3 is TGTGCCATCAGTAGTGCCGGGACAGCAAACACTGAAGCTTTCTTT.

This clone was counted once. This chain joins TRBV19 and TRBJ1-1; 8 positions agree with TRBD1. The CDR3 sequence is 15 residues long. The trim removed 5 bases at V and 1 base at J, leaving 6 bases unmatched. The germline V gene has CDR1 LNHDA and CDR2 SQIVND (reference sequence). CDR3 in amino acids: CASSQGADGNTEAFF. CDR3 in DNA: TGTGCCAGTAGTCAGGGGGCCGACGGGAACACTGAAGCTTTCTTT.

V gene TRBV5-6 combines with J gene TRBJ2-3, with 11 nucleotides matching TRBD2. With V trimmed by 4 bases and J by 5 bases, 12 bases remained unmatched. CDR1 is SGHDT and CDR2 is YYEEEE in the germline V gene. This CDR3 comprises 17 residues. The CDR3 protein is CASSSTSGSYGGDTQYF. The CDR3 DNA is TGTGCCAGCAGCAGTACTAGCGGGAGTTACGGTGGAGATACGCAGTATTTT. Filled out from reference TRBV5-6 and TRBJ2-3, the complete variable domain reads DAGVTQSPTHLIKTRGQQVTLRCSPKSGHDTVSWYQQALGQGPQFIFQYYEEEERQRGNFPDRFSGHQFPNYSSELNVNALLLGDSALYLCASSSTSGSYGGDTQYFGPGTRLTVL.

The chain carries TRBV6-5 and TRBJ1-6; D gene unclear. Trimming pared 6 bases from V and 6 bases from J, leaving 9 bases between. This CDR3 region has 13 residues. Germline assignment: CDR1 MNHEY and CDR2 SVGAGI. In DNA, the CDR3 is TGTGCCAGCAGGCGAAGATCTAATTCACCCCTCCACTTT. Its translation: CASRRRSNSPLHF.

V and J are TRBV30 and TRBJ1-2, with a weak D call TRBD1 (6 bases). The CDR3 contains 12 residues. V was clipped by 5 bases and J by 8 bases, with 15 bases between them. Germline V gene data show CDR1 as GTSNPN and CDR2 as SVGIG (reference sequence). The CDR3 coding sequence is TGTGCCTGGTCTACAGGGATGGCGGGCTACACCTTC. Translating it yields CAWSTGMAGYTF.

The chain uses TRBV3-1 (or the pseudogene TRBV3-2) and TRBJ2-7; 7 nucleotides line up with TRBD1. CDR1 is LGHDT, CDR2 YNNKEL, per germline (reference sequence). The CDR3 extends over 16 amino acids. With 3 bases clipped from V and 5 bases from J, the junction kept 13 bases outside the gene matches. The CDR3 protein is CASSHTGTAGVDEQYF. CDR3 DNA: TGTGCCAGCAGCCATACCGGGACAGCAGGTGTTGACGAGCAGTACTTC.

In its sample, this clone was seen a few times. This chain connects TRBV7-7 to TRBJ2-2; 7 positions match TRBD1. CDR3 length: 17 amino acids. V lost 1 base to trimming and J lost 5 bases; unmatched junction nucleotides: 10. Germline assignment: CDR1 SSHAT and CDR2 FNYEAQ (reference sequence). CDR3 bases: TGTGCCAGCAGCTTAGAACCTATAAGACAGGGTACCGGGGAGCTGTTTTTT. Amino acid sequence: CASSLEPIRQGTGELFF.

J is TRBJ2-2 and V is TRBV30; D unclear. CDR3 length: 15 residues. Trimming pared 6 bases from V and 0 bases from J, leaving 14 bases between. Germline CDR1 is GTSNPN and CDR2 is SVGIG (reference sequence). The CDR3 sequence: CACPVPTANTGELFF. The CDR3 coding sequence is TGTGCCTGCCCCGTACCCACCGCGAACACCGGGGAGCTGTTTTTT. Looking up the rest from reference TRBV30 and TRBJ2-2 gives the full variable domain: SQTIHQWPATLVQPVGSPLSLECTVEGTSNPNLYWYRQAAGRGLQLLFYSVGIGQISSEVPQNLSASRPQDRQFILSSKKLLLSDSGFYLCACPVPTANTGELFFGEGSRLTVL.

The V call is TRBV5-4, the J call TRBJ2-1; D not certain. Trimming left V 2 bases short and J 7 bases short, with 7 bases between. The CDR3 runs 12 residues. In germline, CDR1 is SGHNT, CDR2 YYREEE (reference sequence). The CDR3 coding sequence is TGTGCCAGCAGCTTAGATTCGAATGAGCAGTTCTTC. This sequence encodes CASSLDSNEQFF.

The chain uses TRBV18 and TRBJ2-1; no reliable D call. This CDR3 is 16 amino acids long. Germline V CDR1 and CDR2: KGHSH, LQKENI. Trimming removed 0 bases from V and 0 bases from J, with 9 bases in between. CDR3 region: CASSPPVSRSYNEQFF. The CDR3 coding sequence is TGTGCCAGCTCACCACCGGTCAGCCGCTCCTACAATGAGCAGTTCTTC.

The rearrangement joins TRBV11-3 to TRBJ2-7; 9 nucleotides align to TRBD2. Germline assignment: CDR1 SGHNT and CDR2 YENEEA. The V and J ends lost 1 base and 5 bases, in that order; junction bases with no gene match: 6. The CDR3 length is 15 residues. CDR3 DNA: TGTGCCAGCAGCTTAGGAGGCGGGAGGGTTGACGAGCAGTACTTC. It codes for CASSLGGGRVDEQYF. Together with reference TRBV11-3 and TRBJ2-7, the CDR3 gives the full variable domain: EAGVVQSPRYKIIEKKQPVAFWCNPISGHNTLYWYLQNLGQGPELLIRYENEEAVDDSQLPKDRFSAERLKGVDSTLKIQPAELGDSAVYLCASSLGGGRVDEQYFGPGTRLTVT.

The chain carries TRBV10-1 and TRBJ2-2; 11 bases fit TRBD2. The CDR3 is 15 amino acids. Trimming at V came to 2 bases and at J to 5 bases, leaving 1 base not matched to a gene. In germline, CDR1 is WNHNN, CDR2 SYGVQD (reference sequence). Written as DNA, the CDR3 is TGCGCCAGCAGTGAGCTAGCGGGAGGAACCGGGGAGCTGTTTTTT. Its translation: CASSELAGGTGELFF.

The rearrangement uses TRBV11-2 and TRBJ2-7; D uncertain. The CDR3 contains 14 residues. V was trimmed by 5 bases and J by 2 bases, leaving 13 bases between them. Germline V CDR1 and CDR2: SGHAT, FQNNGV. CDR3: CASSTWLVAYEQYF. CDR3 DNA sequence: TGTGCCAGCAGCACCTGGCTAGTGGCCTACGAGCAGTACTTC.

The V and J genes are TRBV11-3 and TRBJ2-2; 7 nucleotides match TRBD1. The CDR3 runs to 16 residues. Losses at the gene ends were 7 bases for V and 4 bases for J; bases not matched to a gene: 12. CDR1 SGHNT and CDR2 YENEEA come from the germline V gene. DNA of the CDR3: TGTGCCAGCACCGTAGGTGGGGCAGGGGGCACCGGGGAGCTGTTTTTT. Protein: CASTVGGAGGTGELFF.

The rearrangement joins TRBV5-8 to TRBJ1-1, with D perhaps matching TRBD1 (5 bases). V was pared by 3 bases and J by 0 bases, with 12 bases between. The length of the CDR3 is 15 residues. The germline V gene has CDR1 SGHTS and CDR2 YDEGEE. The CDR3 loop is CASSYIRAMNTEAFF. For the CDR3, the DNA is TGTGCCAGCAGCTACATCAGGGCTATGAACACTGAAGCTTTCTTT. Drawing the rest from reference TRBV5-8 and TRBJ1-1, the complete variable domain is EAGVTQSPTHLIKTRGQQATLRCSPISGHTSVYWYQQALGLGLQFLLWYDEGEERNRGNFPPRFSGRQFPNYSSELNVNALELEDSALYLCASSYIRAMNTEAFFGQGTRLTVV.

The gene calls are TRBV12-3 or TRBV12-4 and TRBJ2-7, with D tentatively TRBD2 (5 bases). V was trimmed by 5 bases and J by 7 bases, leaving 12 bases between them. The CDR3 has 12 residues. CDR3 bases: TGTGCCAGCAGTCTGGACTGGGGAGAGCAGTACTTC. Its protein is CASSLDWGEQYF.

As DNA, the CDR3 is TGTGCCAGCAGCACCGACCCGATCACCGGGGAGCTGTTTTTT. As protein: CASSTDPITGELFF. The V gene is TRBV11-1, the J gene TRBJ2-2, with D hard to call. The CDR3 extends over 14 amino acids. The germline CDR1 and CDR2 sequences are SGHAT and FQDESV (reference sequence). V dropped 5 bases and J dropped 4 bases, with 11 bases sitting between them. Supplemented by reference TRBV11-1 and TRBJ2-2, the full variable domain reads EAEVAQSPRYKITEKSQAVAFWCDPISGHATLYWYRQILGQGPELLVQFQDESVVDDSQLPKDRFSAERLKGVDSTLKIQPAELGDSAMYLCASSTDPITGELFFGEGSRLTVL.

This chain connects TRBV7-2 to TRBJ2-7; TRBD1 might be the D (5 bases). The V gene's germline CDR1 is SGHTA and CDR2 FQGNSA. CDR3 size: 16 residues. The V and J ends lost 1 base and 3 bases respectively, with 16 bases between them. In nucleotides, the CDR3 is TGTGCCAGCAGCTTAGGAGCAGGGCACAAATTCTACGAGCAGTACTTC. Protein: CASSLGAGHKFYEQYF.

CDR3 protein: CASSLFHGVDNEQFF. The CDR3 DNA reads as TGCGCCAGCAGCCTTTTCCATGGGGTCGACAATGAGCAGTTCTTC. This chain uses TRBV4-1 with TRBJ2-1; the D is unclear. The CDR3 loop spans 15 amino acids. Germline CDR1 reads MGHRA; CDR2 reads YSYEKL. Trimming took 4 bases from V and 5 from J, leaving 15 bases between them.